Following are 14 T cell receptor beta chains from one sample sequenced in a study of somatic mutations in cytotoxic T cells in rheumatoid arthritis. TCRdb's copy holds only in-frame clones and misses some; the assay was immunoSEQ multiplex PCR. This sample has around 11,000 clones, with over 55% found just once. The specimen was CD8+ T cells sorted from blood. The receptors were sampled from an adult with rheumatoid arthritis.

The J gene is TRBJ2-7, the V gene TRBV18; TRBD2 agrees at 8 bases. CDR1 KGHSH and CDR2 LQKENI come from the germline V gene. Trimming removed 4 bases from V and 5 bases from J; junction bases left unmatched: 7. CDR3 length: 14 residues. The CDR3 region is CASSRRGEVDEQYF. CDR3 nucleotide sequence: TGTGCCAGCTCACGGCGGGGGGAGGTGGACGAGCAGTACTTC.

On this clone itself: Sequence at one end of the junction differs from germline and may be a read error. The rearrangement links TRBV6-5 to TRBJ1-6; 7 bases are a match to TRBD1. The CDR3 loop spans 15 amino acids. Germline V CDR1 and CDR2: MNHEY, SVGAGI. CDR3 amino acids: CASRETGAYNSLLHF. The CDR3 region has the DNA TGTGCCAGCAGGGAAACAGGGGCCTATAATTCACTCCTCCACTTT.

This sequence joins TRBV28 and TRBJ2-3; D gene uncertain. This CDR3 is built from 13 residues. V shed 6 bases and J shed 1 base, with 8 bases lying between them. From germline, CDR1 is MDHEN and CDR2 SYDVKM. In DNA, the CDR3 is TGTGCCAGCAGGAGAACAGGCACAGATACGCAGTATTTT. Translated: CASRRTGTDTQYF.

V gene TRBV4-2 combines with J gene TRBJ2-7, with D hard to call. The CDR3 totals 14 residues. Germline V gene data show CDR1 as LGHNA and CDR2 as YNFKEQ. V lost 0 bases and J lost 3, with 9 bases in between. The CDR3 here is CASSQEGTFYEQYF. The CDR3 DNA reads TGTGCCAGCAGCCAAGAGGGTACTTTCTACGAGCAGTACTTC.

V is TRBV2 and J is TRBJ1-5, with a weak D call TRBD1 (5 bases). CDR3 length equals 15 residues. The V gene's germline CDR1 is SNHLY and CDR2 FYNNEI. Trimming took 5 bases from V and 5 from J, leaving 16 bases between them. The CDR3 here is CASSPGTGGYQPQHF. The CDR3 coding sequence is TGTGCCAGCAGTCCCGGGACGGGGGGATATCAGCCCCAGCATTTT.

This clone was found a few times. The genes are TRBV7-9 and TRBJ1-2; D unclear. The CDR3 extends over 14 amino acids. V lost 8 bases to trimming and J lost 1 base, with 14 bases between them. Germline V lookup: CDR1 SEHNR, CDR2 FQNEAQ (reference sequence). Here the CDR3 DNA reads TGTGCCAGCTATGTTCGGGGAGATAACTATGGCTACACCTTC. It encodes CASYVRGDNYGYTF.

This sequence joins TRBV19 and TRBJ2-1; TRBD1 might be the D (6 bases). V was cut by 4 bases and J by 8 bases, with 12 bases left in between. CDR1 and CDR2 from the germline V gene are LNHDA and SQIVND (reference sequence). CDR3 length equals 13 residues. The CDR3 loop is CASSTLQGDEQFF. CDR3 nucleotides: TGTGCCAGTAGTACCCTACAGGGTGATGAGCAGTTCTTC.

The chain has TRBV7-3 and TRBJ2-1; 9 bases align to TRBD2. From germline, CDR1 is SGHTA and CDR2 FQGTGA. J lost 10 bases, V lost 5 bases, and 6 bases had no gene match. The CDR3 spans 13 residues. In DNA, the CDR3 is TGTGCCAGCAGCCAAATAGCGGGGGCCGAGCAGTTCTTC. Residues: CASSQIAGAEQFF.

This chain connects TRBV4-1 to TRBJ2-2, with TRBD1 identical over 9 bases. The J segment lost 7 bases and the V segment lost 3 bases, leaving 3 bases of the junction unmatched. Germline V gene sequence: CDR1 MGHRA, CDR2 YSYEKL. CDR3 length: 14 amino acids. The CDR3 protein is CASSQGQGGGELFF. CDR3 DNA sequence: TGCGCCAGCAGCCAGGGACAGGGTGGCGGGGAGCTGTTTTTT.

The chain employs TRBV29-1 and TRBJ1-2, with TRBD1 matching over 8 bases. The CDR3 runs to 13 residues. Germline V gene data show CDR1 as SQVTM and CDR2 as ANQGSEA. V trimming: 1 base; J trimming: 6 bases; junction bases outside the gene matches: 4. CDR3 sequence: CSVEGTGFDGYTF. As DNA, the CDR3 is TGCAGCGTTGAAGGGACAGGGTTCGATGGCTACACCTTC.

This chain uses TRBV6-1 with TRBJ1-1, with D tentatively TRBD1 (6 bases). The V end lost 10 bases, the J end lost 1 base, and 16 bases lay between the germline ends. Germline CDR1 and CDR2: MNHNS and SASEGT. This CDR3 is built from 14 residues. As DNA, the CDR3 is TGTGCCACCGACAGGACAGTGAGGAACACTGAAGCTTTCTTT. Its translation is CATDRTVRNTEAFF.

CDR3 amino acids: CASSPPGRVEQYF. The CDR3 DNA sequence: TGTGCCAGCAGTCCCCCGGGAAGGGTCGAGCAGTACTTC. The V call is TRBV28, the J call TRBJ2-7; D is perhaps TRBD2 (5 bases). Germline values: CDR1 MDHEN, CDR2 SYDVKM. The CDR3 has 13 residues. V lost 5 bases, J lost 6 bases, and 14 bases lay in between.

The rearrangement links TRBV7-9 to TRBJ1-1; D perhaps matches TRBD1 (6 bases). Germline V gene lookup returns CDR1 SEHNR and CDR2 FQNEAQ (reference sequence). This CDR3 is 17 amino acids long. The ends were cut back, 4 bases at V and 4 bases at J, with 22 bases in the middle. In DNA, the CDR3 is TGTGCCAGCAGCTCCTCACTCCAGACAGGTTTTGCCACTGAAGCTTTCTTT. Protein: CASSSSLQTGFATEAFF.

This sequence joins TRBV29-1 and TRBJ2-2; 7 nucleotides match TRBD1. V trimming: 0 bases; J trimming: 2 bases; junction bases outside the gene matches: 3. The CDR3 totals 15 residues. Germline-derived CDR1 and CDR2 are SQVTM and ANQGSEA. CDR3 in DNA: TGCAGCGTTGAAGACGGGGACAGAAACACCGGGGAGCTGTTTTTT. Encoded protein: CSVEDGDRNTGELFF.